This T cell receptor (beta chain) was obtained from a study of T cell responses to AZD1222 COVID-19 vaccine. About the study: Researchers grouped second doses given at about 4 or about 12 weeks into one pool. Study results and limitations: When two AZD1222 doses had been given, Spike-specific TCR breadth and depth rose. The sample set comprised mostly white British donors with more females, and clonal diversity was possibly underestimated. Baseline testing showed seropositivity in only six AZD1222 recipients.

Profiled with immunoSEQ multiplex PCR; TCRdb holds only in-frame clones, not every one. Counted here are 95,000 to 150,000 clones, 70% to 90% occurring once; the ten biggest clones make up roughly 7.7%. This clone occurred a few times. The antigen remains unidentified. Sequenced here: peripheral blood, sampled on day 0 of AZD1222 vaccination. This clonotype originated in an adult in good health.

The CDR3 loop reads CASSEALGQAGEQYF. CDR3 nucleotides: TGTGCCAGCAGTGAAGCGCTGGGACAGGCTGGCGAGCAGTACTTC. V gene TRBV6-1 combines with J gene TRBJ2-7; 8 positions agree with TRBD1. V shed 0 bases, J shed 6 bases, and the junction held 7 bases outside the gene matches. CDR1 is MNHNS and CDR2 is SASEGT in the germline V gene. The CDR3 is 15 residues long.